This note documents a single T cell receptor beta chain sequence. Its antigen is still unknown. This sample stems from a study of blood T cell dynamics during melanoma immunotherapy. Overall study context: Standard first-line treatment here was pembrolizumab or nivolumab plus ipilimumab in metastatic melanoma.

Each sorted CD8+ T cell subset had its entire DNA loaded. Data came from immunoSEQ multiplex PCR; TCRdb stores just in-frame clones and leaves some out. The profile shows 750 to 900 clones, about 80% of them singletons. The ends were cut back, 0 bases at V and 8 bases at J, with 19 bases in the middle. This CDR3 region has 16 residues. CDR1 MGHDK and CDR2 SYGVNS come from the germline V gene. This sample's time point: week 3, after first cycle of checkpoint inhibitor. TIE cells were CD3+ CD4- CD8+ CD45RA- CD45RO-high CD27- CCR7- memory T cells. Points from the study as a whole: The most clonal sorted CD8+ subset, immune-effector cells, was closest to cell-free DNA CDR3 sequences.

V and J are TRBV25-1 and TRBJ1-2; D not certain. The sequenced sample was CD8+ T cells from blood, obtained from a patient treated with checkpoint blockade. The receptor was isolated from a human donor with melanoma. The DNA of the CDR3 is TGTGCCAGCAGTGAATATGGCAACAGCGCTCTTTCCGGCTACACCTTC. This sequence encodes CASSEYGNSALSGYTF.